This TCR beta chain stems from a study of beta chain features in type 1 diabetes. Germline CDR1 SGDLS, CDR2 YYNGEE. This CDR3 region has 14 residues. Trimming cost V 6 bases and J 9 bases, with 19 bases left between them. Broader study findings: In all four CD4+ subsets, TCRB CDR3 length was significantly, moderately reduced in type 1 diabetes.

The authors reverse transcribed all of the isolated RNA, so sequencing captured expressed TCRB transcripts. This table comes from immunoSEQ multiplex PCR, and its TCRdb copy is limited to in-frame clones, with some not included. The data hold approximately 130,000 clones, with around a sixth observed a single time. This clone was observed a few times. Its antigen is unidentified. The sequenced material came from central memory CD4+ T cells from blood. The receptor was isolated from a man aged 18 to 29 with type 1 diabetes. The chain combines TRBV9 with TRBJ2-1, with D maybe TRBD2 (5 bases). CDR3 in DNA: TGTGCCAGCATGGACTCCAGCCTGAATGGTGAGCAGTTCTTC. Residues: CASMDSSLNGEQFF.